This TCR beta chain was sequenced during a study of blood T cell repertoires in COVID-19. About the research overall: Both acute and convalescent COVID-19 samples were obtained from the United States, Italy and Spain.

Ages ranged from about 18 to 100 years, with residence in 20 to 30 US areas. Participants were placed into cohorts based on the clinical history they reported. Source study methods: Amplification from reference gene primers served as the basis for estimated nucleated cell counts. Libraries were prepared by immunoSEQ multiplex PCR; TCRdb keeps only in-frame clonotypes and omits some of them. V, J and clone size reflect that table, while D and trimming were determined from the DNA. The sample lists 200,000 to 250,000 clones; about 83% were seen once. The receptor was isolated from a woman aged 40 to 49 who had recovered from COVID-19. Sequenced input: PBMCs or T cells enriched from blood (not recorded which).

The CDR3 is CAWSVPSGGGNEQFF. The CDR3 region has the DNA TGTGCCTGGAGTGTACCCAGCGGGGGAGGAAATGAGCAGTTCTTC. The genes are TRBV30 and TRBJ2-1; 8 nucleotides line up with TRBD2. The germline V gene encodes CDR1 GTSNPN and CDR2 SVGIG (reference sequence). V shed 0 bases, J shed 7 bases, and the junction held 8 bases outside the gene matches. The CDR3 totals 15 residues.